The text below deals with one TCR beta chain. Its antigen specificity is not known. No quality values exist for individual bases; no much larger clone is one base distant. Genomic DNA was extracted from sorted cells with the Quick-DNA Microprep Kit. TCRbeta DNA was amplified with the immunoSEQ hsTCRbeta kit following the manufacturer's protocol. An Illumina MiSeq instrument was used to sequence the TCRbeta libraries. Per the authors' processing: Following removal of out-of-frame sequences, roughly 2 million distinct TCRbeta sequences were retained, with an average of roughly 70,000 per individual. Each individual was scored by the count of about 150 previously reported CMV-associated TCRbeta sequences and the total productive distinct TCRbeta count. A beta-binomial model was reimplemented in Python, and random forests from scikit-learn, run with default parameters, were trained on data from the US cohort. Classifier performance on the Belgian cohort was reported as the median AUC with percentile confidence intervals calculated over 10,000 bootstrap iterations. TCRdb holds this immuneACCESS table with in-frame rearrangements only. Some clones are missing; in checked studies, unresolved V genes explain under half, and the rest has no known cause. V and J calls plus clone size are reproduced from that table; the DNA served to infer D and trimming. Across this sample there are about 50,000 clones, with roughly 80% seen only once. The ten largest clones capture approximately 0.6% of the sample.

The data were obtained in a study of memory CD4+ T cells and cytomegalovirus serostatus (dated by TCRdb to the late 2010s). Regarding the research as a whole: The cohort included about 33 healthy adults from Belgium, of whom 9 were CMV seropositive and 24 were CMV seronegative. To replicate a published TCR-based CMV serostatus classifier, the researchers sequenced the CD4+ memory TCRbeta repertoires of a Belgian cohort whose cytomegalovirus serostatus was known. What the study reported, not specific to this receptor: For CMV serostatus prediction, a median bootstrapped AUC of 0.95 was reached with the original framework, and a median bootstrapped AUC of roughly 0.9 was reached with a US-trained random forest. On the Belgian cohort, the classifier built on the original framework reached a median bootstrapped AUC of about 0.95, with a 95% CI of 0.76-1.00. The results were interpreted as suggesting that the CMV-associated TCR signature is largely present in the CD4+ memory repertoire. Among the 150 to 200 previously reported CMV-associated TCRbeta sequences, approximately 67 showed up in the CD4+ memory repertoires, with each one found in between one and five individuals. Only CD4+CD45RO+ memory cells were sequenced, in contrast to the original study, which included naive and memory CD4+ and CD8+ populations.

The CDR3, cysteine through phenylalanine, is 11 amino acids long. Of all the DNA, just the CDR3 is kept, 33 bases in frame from base 1. V was cut back by 8 bases and J by 7 bases, leaving a gap of 8 bases between them. The germline V gene (reference sequence) provides CDR1 MNHEY and CDR2 SMNVEV. A FACSAria II was used to sort memory CD4+ T cells, defined as single viable CD3+CD4+CD8-CD45RO+ cells. CMV serostatus was determined with a Roche Elecsys assay detecting serum IgG against CMV pp150, pp28, p38 and p52. Once the samples were thawed, total CD4+ T cells were enriched through positive selection using CD4 magnetic microbeads. The samples came from a different study that was designed specifically to examine the CD4+ T cell memory repertoire. Peripheral blood mononuclear cells were isolated and cryopreserved following standard operating procedures; serum was stored at -80 °C. The staining relied on CD3-PerCP (BW264/56), CD4-APC (RPA-T4), CD45RO-PE (UCHT1) and CD8-Pacific Orange (3B5) antibodies, and Sytox blue was used to exclude non-viable cells.

The rearrangement joined TRBV27 to TRBJ2-2, with the D gene too uncertain to name. The receptor's source is an adult in good health and CMV-seronegative. Input material: memory CD4+ T cells from blood. The DNA sequence is given as TGTGCCAGCGGCTCCTTCGGGGAGCTGTTTTTT. The resulting protein is CASGSFGELFF.